The 27 T cell receptor beta chains reported below all come from one sample, sequenced in a study of T cell changes during pregnancy in multiple sclerosis. Sequencing used immunoSEQ multiplex PCR; TCRdb keeps in-frame clones, though not all of them. Here the sample spans some 42,000 clones, nearly 90% being singletons. Material: CD4+ T cells from peripheral blood mononuclear cells, obtained after pregnancy. Receptor source: a female donor with multiple sclerosis, enrolled in a pregnancy study.

CDR3 loop: CASSRTSGGEYEQFF. Here the CDR3 DNA reads TGTGCCAGCAGCCGGACTAGCGGGGGGGAATATGAGCAGTTCTTC. The rearrangement joins TRBV7-2 to TRBJ2-1; 15 bases map to TRBD2. Germline CDR1 SGHTA, CDR2 FQGNSA. With 5 bases clipped from V and 8 bases from J, the junction kept 4 bases outside the gene matches. The CDR3 contains 15 residues.

This clone came up once. The gene calls are TRBV7-2 and TRBJ1-5, with D possibly TRBD1 on 5 matching bases. The V gene lost 4 bases and the J gene lost 4 bases, with 11 bases spanning the gap. This CDR3 is built from 14 residues. CDR1 and CDR2 from the germline V gene are SGHTA and FQGNSA. The CDR3 DNA sequence: TGTGCCAGCAGCTCAACAGGATGGAATCAGCCCCAGCATTTT. Translated, it gives CASSSTGWNQPQHF.

The chain employs TRBV6-6 and TRBJ1-2; 7 positions match TRBD1. The V gene's germline CDR1 is MNHNY and CDR2 SVGAGI (reference sequence). Unmatched junction bases numbered 3, after V lost 5 bases and J lost 3 bases. The CDR3 has 13 amino acids. CDR3 residues: CASSPQGDYGYTF. The CDR3 nucleotides are TGTGCCAGCAGTCCCCAGGGGGACTATGGCTACACCTTC.

The chain combines TRBV10-2 with TRBJ2-5; D remains unclear. The V gene lost 7 bases and the J gene lost 2 bases, with 11 bases spanning the gap. Germline V gene sequence: CDR1 WSHSY, CDR2 SAAADI. This CDR3 has 13 residues. The CDR3 bases are TGCGCCAGCACCTCGACAATTCAAGAGACCCAGTACTTC. Translating gives CASTSTIQETQYF.

V usage is TRBV7-9 and J usage is TRBJ2-5; 8 positions agree with TRBD2. Losses at the gene ends were 2 bases for V and 3 bases for J; bases not matched to a gene: 5. CDR3 length equals 15 residues. CDR1 is SEHNR and CDR2 is FQNEAQ in the germline V gene (reference sequence). This CDR3 reads CASSLMGSGEETQYF. CDR3 nucleotide sequence: TGTGCCAGCAGCTTAATGGGTAGCGGGGAAGAGACCCAGTACTTC.

This rearrangement joins TRBV7-9 to TRBJ2-5; D might be TRBD2 (5 bases). The CDR3 length is 15 residues. CDR1 and CDR2 from the germline V gene are SEHNR and FQNEAQ (reference sequence). Trimming took 8 bases from V and 5 from J, leaving 21 bases between them. The CDR3: CASAEVDLRRETQYF. In nucleotides, the CDR3 is TGTGCCAGCGCGGAAGTGGACTTACGGAGGGAGACCCAGTACTTC.

The genes are TRBV5-1 and TRBJ2-1, with 11 bases aligning to TRBD1. This CDR3 comprises 15 residues. Germline V gene sequence: CDR1 SGHRS, CDR2 YFSETQ. V shed 2 bases, J shed 8 bases, and the junction held 6 bases outside the gene matches. CDR3 sequence (DNA): TGCGCCAGCAGCTTCGGGACAGGGGGTATGGATGAGCAGTTCTTC. Protein product: CASSFGTGGMDEQFF.

The chain is built from TRBV18 and TRBJ2-7; a weak D match, TRBD2 (5 bases). CDR3 length equals 13 residues. The germline V and J ends were trimmed by 3 bases and 6 bases, with 12 bases remaining between them. Germline V gene sequence: CDR1 KGHSH, CDR2 LQKENI. As DNA, the CDR3 is TGTGCCAGCTCACCTGGGAGAGGAGGCGAGCAGTACTTC. Translation gives CASSPGRGGEQYF.

V usage is TRBV5-1 and J usage is TRBJ1-6; possibly TRBD1 for D (6 bases). CDR1 is SGHRS, CDR2 YFSETQ, per germline. The CDR3 runs 14 residues. The V gene lost 7 bases and the J gene lost 5 bases, with 13 bases spanning the gap. The chain's CDR3 is CASCRDTDNSPLHF. Written as DNA, the CDR3 is TGCGCCAGCTGCCGGGACACCGATAATTCACCCCTCCACTTT.

J is TRBJ1-4 and V is TRBV28; D unclear. The ends were cut back, 8 bases at V and 7 bases at J, with 14 bases in the middle. The CDR3 sequence is 13 residues long. Germline-derived CDR1 and CDR2 are MDHEN and SYDVKM. The CDR3 loop is CASLPFESEKLFF. CDR3 coding DNA: TGTGCCAGCCTCCCCTTCGAGTCTGAAAAACTGTTTTTT.

This clone was found once. The J gene is TRBJ1-1, the V gene TRBV2; 7 bases are a match to TRBD1. The CDR3 is 14 amino acids. Germline values: CDR1 SNHLY, CDR2 FYNNEI. Germline trimming cut 5 bases from V and 4 bases from J; bases unmatched to any gene: 7. In nucleotides, the CDR3 is TGTGCCAGCAGTACAGCCCGACAGGGCACTGAAGCTTTCTTT. Protein sequence: CASSTARQGTEAFF. Filled out from reference TRBV2 and TRBJ1-1, the complete variable domain reads EPEVTQTPSHQVTQMGQEVILRCVPISNHLYFYWYRQILGQKVEFLVSFYNNEISEKSEIFDDQFSVERPDGSNFTLKIRSTKLEDSAMYFCASSTARQGTEAFFGQGTRLTVV.

In this sample, this clone turned up once. The J gene is TRBJ1-4, the V gene TRBV19, with D maybe TRBD1 (6 bases). V was clipped by 5 bases and J by 4 bases, with 23 bases between them. CDR1 and CDR2 from the germline V gene are LNHDA and SQIVND (reference sequence). This CDR3 is 18 amino acids long. CDR3 in DNA: TGTGCCAGTAGTGTTGGGGGCGCCGTGATTATCGGTAATGAAAAACTGTTTTTT. Amino acid sequence: CASSVGGAVIIGNEKLFF. Using reference TRBV19 and TRBJ1-4 for the parts outside the CDR3, the full variable domain is DGGITQSPKYLFRKEGQNVTLSCEQNLNHDAMYWYRQDPGQGLRLIYYSQIVNDFQKGDIAEGYSVSREKKESFPLTVTSAQKNPTAFYLCASSVGGAVIIGNEKLFFGSGTQLSVL.

The rearrangement uses TRBV10-2 and TRBJ2-2; possibly TRBD2 for D (5 bases). The length of the CDR3 is 15 residues. V shed 7 bases and J shed 4 bases, with 16 bases lying between them. CDR1 WSHSY and CDR2 SAAADI come from the germline V gene. CDR3 sequence (DNA): TGCGCCAGCACCCCCGGTAAGCGGAGCACCGGGGAGCTGTTTTTT. Translation: CASTPGKRSTGELFF.

This clone appeared a few times. This rearrangement joins TRBV30 to TRBJ1-1; TRBD1 aligns across 7 bases. CDR1 is GTSNPN and CDR2 is SVGIG in the germline V gene (reference sequence). V lost 1 base and J lost 2; bases outside the gene matches: 7. This CDR3 is built from 15 residues. This CDR3 is CAWSGHRGVNTEAFF. The CDR3 bases are TGTGCCTGGAGTGGCCACAGGGGTGTAAACACTGAAGCTTTCTTT.

CDR3 loop: CASSPANWARWTEAFF. The CDR3 DNA reads TGTGCCAGCAGCCCCGCCAACTGGGCGAGATGGACTGAAGCTTTCTTT. This chain links TRBV4-2 with TRBJ1-1; D call uncertain. The V gene's germline CDR1 is LGHNA and CDR2 YNFKEQ. Trimming removed 4 bases from V and 5 bases from J, with 20 bases in between. The CDR3 totals 16 residues.

The V and J genes are TRBV11-3 and TRBJ1-3; possible D gene TRBD1, 5 bases. The V gene lost 2 bases and the J gene lost 6 bases, with 11 bases spanning the gap. The CDR3 is 14 amino acids. Looked up from germline, CDR1 is SGHNT and CDR2 is YENEEA. The CDR3 spells CASSLSRAANTIYF. CDR3 sequence (DNA): TGTGCCAGCAGCTTATCCAGGGCGGCAAACACCATATATTTT.

V usage is TRBV15 and J usage is TRBJ1-1, with a weak D call TRBD1 (5 bases). The CDR3 is 13 amino acids. Germline assignment: CDR1 LNHNV and CDR2 YYDKDF (reference sequence). V was shortened by 3 bases and J by 1 base, with 6 bases between the two germline ends. The CDR3 reads CATSRQGNTEAFF. For the CDR3, the DNA is TGTGCCACCAGCAGGCAGGGGAACACTGAAGCTTTCTTT.

The chain employs TRBV7-3 and TRBJ2-3; 8 bases are a match to TRBD2. Trimming at V came to 1 base and at J to 4 bases, leaving 13 bases not matched to a gene. The CDR3 sequence is 18 residues long. CDR1 is SGHTA and CDR2 is FQGTGA in the germline V gene. CDR3 nucleotide sequence: TGTGCCAGCAGCTTAAGGGGACTTTACGGGGGGGGGCCAGATACGCAGTATTTT. Its translation: CASSLRGLYGGGPDTQYF.

The rearrangement links TRBV5-4 to TRBJ1-1; tentatively, D is TRBD1 (6 bases). Germline-derived CDR1 and CDR2 are SGHNT and YYREEE (reference sequence). The CDR3 totals 12 residues. V lost 6 bases, J lost 1 base, and 7 bases lay in between. In DNA form, the CDR3 reads TGTGCCAGCAAGACAGGGAACACTGAAGCTTTCTTT. This gives the protein CASKTGNTEAFF.

The chain carries TRBV25-1 and TRBJ2-2, with TRBD2 matching 9 bases. The CDR3 runs 17 residues. Germline-derived CDR1 and CDR2 are MGHDK and SYGVNS. V was clipped by 3 bases and J by 5 bases; unmatched bases: 10. CDR3 nucleotide sequence: TGTGCCAGCAGTGATATGAAGCGGGGGGTCTCGACCGGGGAGCTGTTTTTT. Its protein is CASSDMKRGVSTGELFF.

The V call is TRBV7-2, the J call TRBJ1-1; TRBD1 aligns across 7 bases. V lost 1 base, J lost 0 bases, and 2 bases stayed unmatched. The V gene's germline CDR1 is SGHTA and CDR2 FQGNSA. CDR3 length equals 15 residues. As DNA, the CDR3 is TGTGCCAGCAGCTTAGTTGGGACAGTGAACACTGAAGCTTTCTTT. It encodes CASSLVGTVNTEAFF.

V and J are TRBV18 and TRBJ2-6, with 8 bases matching TRBD1. V lost 3 bases and J lost 0; bases outside the gene matches: 4. Per the germline V gene, CDR1 is KGHSH and CDR2 is LQKENI. This CDR3 contains 17 residues. In nucleotides, the CDR3 is TGTGCCAGCTCACCTCGGACAGGGAACTCTGGGGCCAACGTCCTGACTTTC. This codes for CASSPRTGNSGANVLTF.

The chain carries TRBV15 and TRBJ1-1; no definite D call. The CDR3 runs 13 residues. Trimming took off 0 bases at V and 5 bases at J, with 7 bases between the two ends. The germline V gene has CDR1 LNHNV and CDR2 YYDKDF (reference sequence). CDR3 protein: CATSRDRGTEAFF. For the CDR3, the DNA is TGTGCCACCAGCAGAGACCGAGGGACTGAAGCTTTCTTT.

The chain uses TRBV7-2 and TRBJ2-3; TRBD1 is a possible D gene (6 bases). Germline V gives CDR1 SGHTA, CDR2 FQGNSA. V lost 5 bases to trimming and J lost 12 bases, with 18 bases between them. The CDR3 loop spans 13 amino acids. CDR3 residues: CASSRGTILPQYF. For the CDR3, the DNA is TGTGCCAGCAGCAGAGGGACAATTCTTCCTCAGTATTTT.

V usage is TRBV7-9 and J usage is TRBJ1-4; TRBD1 might be the D (6 bases). The CDR3 length is 15 residues. The ends were cut back, 4 bases at V and 0 bases at J, with 9 bases in the middle. The germline CDR1 and CDR2 sequences are SEHNR and FQNEAQ (reference sequence). Written as DNA, the CDR3 is TGTGCCAGCAGCTCCTGGACAGCAACTAATGAAAAACTGTTTTTT. Protein product: CASSSWTATNEKLFF.

The chain carries TRBV5-1 and TRBJ1-2; TRBD1 matches at 8 bases. This CDR3 region has 13 residues. CDR1 is SGHRS and CDR2 is YFSETQ in the germline V gene. Trimming cost V 4 bases and J 3 bases; bases outside gene matches: 2. The CDR3 here is CASSEQGDYGYTF. The CDR3 DNA sequence: TGCGCCAGCAGCGAACAGGGGGACTATGGCTACACCTTC.

CDR3 region: CASSLRDRGRNTEAFF. For the CDR3, the DNA is TGTGCCAGCAGCTTGAGGGACAGGGGGCGGAACACTGAAGCTTTCTTT. The chain links TRBV7-9 to TRBJ1-1; 12 bases map to TRBD1. CDR3 length: 16 residues. Looked up from germline, CDR1 is SEHNR and CDR2 is FQNEAQ (reference sequence). Trimming cost V 3 bases and J 1 base; bases outside gene matches: 3.